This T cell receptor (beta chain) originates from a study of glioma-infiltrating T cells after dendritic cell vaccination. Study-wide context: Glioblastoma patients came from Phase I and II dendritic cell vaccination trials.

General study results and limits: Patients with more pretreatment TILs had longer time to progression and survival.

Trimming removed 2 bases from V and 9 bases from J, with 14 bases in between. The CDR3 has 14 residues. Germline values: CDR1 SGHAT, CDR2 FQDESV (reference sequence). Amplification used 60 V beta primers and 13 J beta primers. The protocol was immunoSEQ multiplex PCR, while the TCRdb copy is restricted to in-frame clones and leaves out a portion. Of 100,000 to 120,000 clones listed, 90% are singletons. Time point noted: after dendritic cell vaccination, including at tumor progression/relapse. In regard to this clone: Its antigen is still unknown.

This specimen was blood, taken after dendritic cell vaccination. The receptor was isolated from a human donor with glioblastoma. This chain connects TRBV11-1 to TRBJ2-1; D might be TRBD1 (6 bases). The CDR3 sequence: CASSLRQAISEQFF. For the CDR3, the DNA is TGTGCCAGCAGCTTAAGACAGGCCATTAGTGAGCAGTTCTTC.